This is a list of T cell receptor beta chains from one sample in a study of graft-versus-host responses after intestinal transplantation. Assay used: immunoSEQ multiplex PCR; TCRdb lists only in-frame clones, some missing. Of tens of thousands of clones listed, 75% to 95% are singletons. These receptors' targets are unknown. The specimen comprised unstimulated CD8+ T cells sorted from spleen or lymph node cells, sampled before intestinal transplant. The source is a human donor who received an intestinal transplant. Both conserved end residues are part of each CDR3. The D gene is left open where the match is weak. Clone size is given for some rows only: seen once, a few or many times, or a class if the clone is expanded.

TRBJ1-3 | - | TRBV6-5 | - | CASSYSPSSGNTIYF | TGTGCCAGCAGTTACTCGCCGAGCTCTGGAAACACCATATATTTT
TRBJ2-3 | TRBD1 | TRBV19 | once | CASGTGDPTDTQYF | TGTGCCAGTGGCACAGGGGACCCCACAGATACGCAGTATTTT
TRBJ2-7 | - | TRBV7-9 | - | CASSYALGDEQYF | TGTGCCAGCAGTTACGCACTAGGAGACGAGCAGTACTTC
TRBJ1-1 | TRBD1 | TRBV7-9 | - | CASSLGRQGGTEAFF | TGTGCCAGCAGCTTAGGGAGACAGGGAGGCACTGAAGCTTTCTTT
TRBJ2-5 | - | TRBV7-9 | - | CASRETEDSQETQYF | TGTGCCAGCAGAGAGACCGAGGACAGTCAAGAGACCCAGTACTTC
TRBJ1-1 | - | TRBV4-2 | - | CASSQGSGEAFF | TGTGCCAGCAGCCAAGGGTCCGGTGAAGCTTTCTTT
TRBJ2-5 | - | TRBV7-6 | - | CASSLAGGRPDTETQYF | TGTGCCAGCAGCTTAGCGGGGGGGCGACCGGACACCGAGACCCAGTACTTC
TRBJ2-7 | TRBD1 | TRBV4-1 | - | CASSPRDSTYEQYF | TGCGCCAGCAGCCCTCGGGACAGCACCTACGAGCAGTACTTC
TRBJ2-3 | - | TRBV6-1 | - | CASSEDLPPSTDTQYF | TGTGCCAGCAGTGAAGACTTGCCGCCTAGCACAGATACGCAGTATTTT
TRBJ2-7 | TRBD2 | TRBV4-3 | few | CASPGRGLSPTFYEQYF | TGCGCCAGCCCGGGGAGGGGTCTATCACCAACATTCTACGAGCAGTACTTC
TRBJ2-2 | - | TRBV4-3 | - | CASSQVLNTGELFF | TGCGCCAGCAGCCAAGTACTGAACACCGGGGAGCTGTTTTTT
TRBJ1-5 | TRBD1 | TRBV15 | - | CATSVGQVMGPQHF | TGTGCCACCAGCGTAGGACAGGTCATGGGGCCCCAGCATTTT
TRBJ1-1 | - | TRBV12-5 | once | CASGLYPPTIGGEAFF | TGTGCTAGTGGTTTATATCCCCCCACAATTGGCGGTGAAGCTTTCTTT
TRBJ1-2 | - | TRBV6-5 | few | CASSQSPGHYGYTF | TGTGCCAGCAGTCAATCCCCAGGCCACTATGGCTACACCTTC
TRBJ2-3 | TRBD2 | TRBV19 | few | CASSPRPRTSGAGDTQYF | TGTGCCAGTAGCCCACGGCCCCGAACTAGCGGGGCGGGGGATACGCAGTATTTT